The clone carrying this T cell receptor beta chain was found many times. CDR1 and CDR2 (germline): SGHRS, YFSETQ. The CDR3 sequence is 13 residues long. V shed 3 bases and J 8 bases; nucleotides not matched to a gene: 6. This entry comes from a study of neurological immune-mediated disorders. TCRdb re-analysed the 5' RACE reads in MiXCR, keeping a single row per CDR3 protein. The profile shows tens of thousands of distinct CDR3 sequences, 3.8% of them singletons. The material sequenced was PBMCs. The TCR originated in a man aged 25-45 years with multiple sclerosis. This chain joins TRBV5-1 and TRBJ1-2; 8 bases map to TRBD1. DNA of the CDR3: TGCGCCAGCAGCTGGGGACAGGATAACGGCTACACCTTC. Its protein is CASSWGQDNGYTF.